The clone carrying this TCR beta chain was picked up one time. These data are taken from a study of blood T cells in healthy people across ages. From germline, CDR1 is MNHNS and CDR2 SASEGT. The CDR3 contains 18 residues. Deletions cut 4 bases from V and 1 base from J, with 20 bases between. A second 7 to 11 cycle PCR used barcoded and J-beta primers. Via MiXCR, TCRdb re-called the 5' RACE reads, giving one row per CDR3 protein. Of 600,000 to 1,000,000 distinct CDR3 sequences listed, about three fifths were seen once; the top ten hold 22%. This TCR derives from a man aged 30 to 45 in good health. Sequencing used blood. The J gene is TRBJ2-1, the V gene TRBV6-1, with TRBD1 as a possible D gene (6 bases). The CDR3 spells CASSGPTGQGWSYNEQFF. As DNA, the CDR3 is TGTGCCAGCAGTGGACCAACGGGGCAGGGGTGGTCCTACAATGAGCAGTTCTTC.